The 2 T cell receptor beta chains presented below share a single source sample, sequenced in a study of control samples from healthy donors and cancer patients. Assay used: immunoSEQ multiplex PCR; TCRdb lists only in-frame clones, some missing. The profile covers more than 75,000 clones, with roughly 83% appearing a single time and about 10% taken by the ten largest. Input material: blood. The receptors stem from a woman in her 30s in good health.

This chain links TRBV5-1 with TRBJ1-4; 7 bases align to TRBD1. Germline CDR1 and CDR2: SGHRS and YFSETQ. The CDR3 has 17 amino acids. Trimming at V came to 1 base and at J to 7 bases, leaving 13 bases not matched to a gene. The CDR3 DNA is TGCGCCAGCAGCTTGTACCCCTTGACAGGGCGAACTGAAAAACTGTTTTTT. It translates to CASSLYPLTGRTEKLFF.

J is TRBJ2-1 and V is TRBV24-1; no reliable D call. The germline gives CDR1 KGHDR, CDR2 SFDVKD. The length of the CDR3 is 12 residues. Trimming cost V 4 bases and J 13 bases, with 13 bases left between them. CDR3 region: CATSDRQELQFF. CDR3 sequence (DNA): TGTGCCACCAGTGACCGCCAGGAGCTACAGTTCTTC.